This T cell receptor beta chain was found in a study of OX40 agonist ivuxolimab in advanced cancers. The wider study: Aged roughly 23 to 79 with a mean of about 60 years, they were under 85% male.

V was shortened by 4 bases and J by 8 bases, with 15 bases between the two germline ends. This CDR3 contains 14 residues. Germline V gene lookup returns CDR1 SGDLS and CDR2 YYNGEE. This table comes from immunoSEQ multiplex PCR, and its TCRdb copy is limited to in-frame clones, with some not included. The sample holds about 80,000 clones, 85% to 90% seen once. This TCR was sampled from an adult with an advanced solid tumor such as melanoma, head and neck, liver or kidney cancer. The sample in question was CD4+ or CD8+ T cells sorted from blood, obtained in a trial of the OX40 agonist ivuxolimab. V is TRBV9 and J is TRBJ2-2, with D perhaps TRBD1 (6 bases). CDR3 residues: CASSQITGMGELFF. CDR3 coding DNA: TGTGCCAGCAGCCAAATTACAGGGATGGGGGAGCTGTTTTTT.